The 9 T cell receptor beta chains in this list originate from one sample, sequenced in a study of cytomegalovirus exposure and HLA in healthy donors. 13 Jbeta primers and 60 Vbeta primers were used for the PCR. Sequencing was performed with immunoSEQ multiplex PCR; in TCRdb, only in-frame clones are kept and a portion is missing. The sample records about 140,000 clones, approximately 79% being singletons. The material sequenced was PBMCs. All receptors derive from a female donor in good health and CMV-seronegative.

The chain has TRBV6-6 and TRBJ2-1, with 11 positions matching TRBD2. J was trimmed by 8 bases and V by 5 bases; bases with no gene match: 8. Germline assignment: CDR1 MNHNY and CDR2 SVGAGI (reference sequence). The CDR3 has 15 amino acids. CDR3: CASSKLAGGPDEQFF. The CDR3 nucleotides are TGTGCCAGCAGTAAATTAGCGGGAGGGCCGGATGAGCAGTTCTTC.

The CDR3 here is CASSFRSGRENEQFF. In nucleotides, the CDR3 is TGTGCCAGCAGCTTTAGGAGCGGGAGGGAGAATGAGCAGTTCTTC. The chain uses TRBV7-3 and TRBJ2-1; 10 bases fit TRBD2. The J segment lost 7 bases and the V segment lost 3 bases, leaving 6 bases of the junction unmatched. The CDR3 is 15 amino acids. Germline CDR1 and CDR2: SGHTA and FQGTGA.

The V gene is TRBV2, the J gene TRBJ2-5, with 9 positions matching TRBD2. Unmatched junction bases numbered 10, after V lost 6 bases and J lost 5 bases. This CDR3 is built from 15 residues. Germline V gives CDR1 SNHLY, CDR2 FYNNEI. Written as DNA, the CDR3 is TGTGCCAGCAGCCTTTTAGCGGGAGTCGGGGAGACCCAGTACTTC. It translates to CASSLLAGVGETQYF.

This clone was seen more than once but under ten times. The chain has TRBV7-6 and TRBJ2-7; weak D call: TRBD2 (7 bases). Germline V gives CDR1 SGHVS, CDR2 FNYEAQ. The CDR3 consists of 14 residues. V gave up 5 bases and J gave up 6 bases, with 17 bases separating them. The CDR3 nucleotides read TGTGCCAGCAGCCTTGGGGCGGGGGCGAGCGAGCAGTACTTC. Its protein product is CASSLGAGASEQYF.

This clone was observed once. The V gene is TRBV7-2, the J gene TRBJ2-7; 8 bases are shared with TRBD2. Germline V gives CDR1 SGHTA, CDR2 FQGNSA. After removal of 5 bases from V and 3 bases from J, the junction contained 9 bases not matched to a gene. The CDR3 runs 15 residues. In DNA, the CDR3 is TGTGCCAGCAGCCAGGGTCCTAGCGGGTACTACGAGCAGTACTTC. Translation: CASSQGPSGYYEQYF.

CDR3: CASSTDRDYGYTF. CDR3 DNA sequence: TGTGCCAGCAGTACCGACAGGGACTATGGCTACACCTTC. V is TRBV28 and J is TRBJ1-2; 7 positions match TRBD1. This CDR3 region has 13 residues. V dropped 5 bases and J dropped 3; count of bases not matched to a gene: 3. The germline V gene has CDR1 MDHEN and CDR2 SYDVKM.

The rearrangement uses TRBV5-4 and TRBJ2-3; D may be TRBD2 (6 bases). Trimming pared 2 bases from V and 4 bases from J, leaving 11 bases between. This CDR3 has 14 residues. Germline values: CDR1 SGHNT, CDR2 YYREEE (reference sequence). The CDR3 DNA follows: TGTGCCAGCAGCTTCGTTCCGGGGGCAGATACGCAGTATTTT. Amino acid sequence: CASSFVPGADTQYF.

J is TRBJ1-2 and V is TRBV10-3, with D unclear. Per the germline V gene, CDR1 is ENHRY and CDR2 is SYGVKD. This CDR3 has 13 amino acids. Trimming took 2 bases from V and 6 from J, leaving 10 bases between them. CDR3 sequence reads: CAISEADSDGYTF. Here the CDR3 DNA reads TGTGCCATCAGTGAGGCGGATTCAGATGGCTACACCTTC.

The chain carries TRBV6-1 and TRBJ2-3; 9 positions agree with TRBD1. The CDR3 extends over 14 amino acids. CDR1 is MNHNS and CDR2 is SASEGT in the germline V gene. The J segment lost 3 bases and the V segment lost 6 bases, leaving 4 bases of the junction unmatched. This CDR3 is CASRQTGGTDTQYF. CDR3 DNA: TGTGCCAGCAGGCAGACAGGGGGTACAGATACGCAGTATTTT.